The rows below give T cell receptor beta chains drawn from one sample of a study of blood T cell repertoires in COVID-19. The data were produced by immunoSEQ multiplex PCR, yet TCRdb's version contains in-frame clones alone and is incomplete. The sample contains 120,000 or so clones, 65% to 90% of which appear only once. The sequenced material came from peripheral blood. These TCRs come from a man older than 75 with active or convalescent COVID-19. CDR3s include the opening cysteine and the closing phenylalanine or tryptophan. A D gene is named only where the DNA matches it firmly. Size values are once, few and many counts, or a class for expanded clones, and some rows have none.

len: 15; j_gene: TRBJ2-3; abundance: NA; d_gene: TRBD1; v_gene: TRBV9; CDR3aa: CASSAVGTGVDTQYF; CDR3nt: TGTGCCAGCAGCGCAGTCGGGACAGGGGTAGATACGCAGTATTTT
len: 13; j_gene: TRBJ2-7; abundance: NA; d_gene: NA; v_gene: TRBV5-6; CDR3aa: CASSPGVAYEQYF; CDR3nt: TGTGCCAGCAGCCCGGGGGTGGCCTACGAGCAGTACTTC
len: 14; j_gene: TRBJ2-4; abundance: NA; d_gene: TRBD1; v_gene: TRBV19; CDR3aa: CASKSGGGKNIQYF; CDR3nt: TGTGCCAGTAAATCAGGGGGTGGGAAAAACATTCAGTACTTC
len: 15; j_gene: TRBJ1-4; abundance: NA; d_gene: TRBD1; v_gene: TRBV9; CDR3aa: CASSVGTGGGEKLFF; CDR3nt: TGTGCCAGCAGCGTAGGGACAGGGGGCGGTGAAAAACTGTTTTTT
len: 16; j_gene: TRBJ2-5; abundance: once; d_gene: NA; v_gene: TRBV6-1; CDR3aa: CASSAPAGGQRETQYF; CDR3nt: TGTGCCAGCAGTGCGCCGGCCGGGGGGCAGAGGGAGACCCAGTACTTC
len: 16; j_gene: TRBJ2-3; abundance: NA; d_gene: NA; v_gene: TRBV4-3; CDR3aa: CASSQDEGAGTDTQYF; CDR3nt: TGCGCCAGCAGCCAAGATGAGGGAGCTGGCACAGATACGCAGTATTTT
len: 14; j_gene: TRBJ2-7; abundance: NA; d_gene: NA; v_gene: TRBV11-2; CDR3aa: CASSLDRQGYEQYF; CDR3nt: TGTGCCAGCAGCTTAGATAGGCAGGGCTACGAGCAGTACTTC
len: 22; j_gene: TRBJ2-7; abundance: NA; d_gene: NA; v_gene: TRBV23-1; CDR3aa: CASSQLGTLDGGPRFKSYEQYF; CDR3nt: TGCGCCAGCAGTCAATTGGGGACCCTTGACGGGGGGCCCCGATTTAAGTCCTACGAGCAGTACTTC
len: 12; j_gene: TRBJ2-1; abundance: NA; d_gene: NA; v_gene: TRBV19; CDR3aa: CASSPRYNEQFF; CDR3nt: TGTGCCAGTAGTCCCCGGTACAATGAGCAGTTCTTC
len: 13; j_gene: TRBJ1-1; abundance: NA; d_gene: TRBD1; v_gene: TRBV19; CDR3aa: CASSTGGRTEAFF; CDR3nt: TGTGCCAGTAGTACAGGGGGCAGGACTGAAGCTTTCTTT
len: 13; j_gene: TRBJ1-1; abundance: NA; d_gene: NA; v_gene: TRBV9; CDR3aa: CASSVAVNTEAFF; CDR3nt: TGTGCCAGCAGCGTAGCGGTTAACACTGAAGCTTTCTTT
len: 16; j_gene: TRBJ2-2; abundance: NA; d_gene: TRBD2; v_gene: TRBV7-9; CDR3aa: CASSLAALAGNGELFF; CDR3nt: TGTGCCAGCAGCTTAGCGGCGCTAGCGGGAAACGGGGAGCTGTTTTTT
len: 17; j_gene: TRBJ1-1; abundance: once; d_gene: NA; v_gene: TRBV15; CDR3aa: CATSRGLSTATNTEAFF; CDR3nt: TGTGCCACCAGCAGAGGCCTTTCGACAGCGACGAACACTGAAGCTTTCTTT
len: 14; j_gene: TRBJ2-3; abundance: once; d_gene: NA; v_gene: TRBV7-3; CDR3aa: CASSSRVVGDTQYF; CDR3nt: TGTGCCAGCAGCTCCCGGGTCGTTGGAGATACGCAGTATTTT
len: 17; j_gene: TRBJ2-1; abundance: NA; d_gene: TRBD1; v_gene: TRBV24-1; CDR3aa: CATSARGGRSDYNEQFF; CDR3nt: TGTGCCACCAGCGCTCGAGGGGGCAGGTCCGACTACAATGAGCAGTTCTTC
len: 16; j_gene: TRBJ2-2; abundance: few; d_gene: NA; v_gene: TRBV11-2; CDR3aa: CASSFSADANTGELFF; CDR3nt: TGTGCCAGCAGCTTCTCAGCGGACGCGAACACCGGGGAGCTGTTTTTT
len: 11; j_gene: TRBJ2-3; abundance: NA; d_gene: NA; v_gene: TRBV20-1; CDR3aa: CSARLLGNRYF; CDR3nt: TGCAGTGCCCGATTACTCGGGAATCGGTATTTT
len: 12; j_gene: TRBJ1-3; abundance: NA; d_gene: NA; v_gene: TRBV28; CDR3aa: CASSLTSDTIYF; CDR3nt: TGTGCCAGCAGTTTAACCTCAGACACCATATATTTT
len: 18; j_gene: TRBJ2-3; abundance: few; d_gene: NA; v_gene: TRBV5-6; CDR3aa: CASSFQRGGGILADTQYF; CDR3nt: TGTGCCAGCAGCTTCCAAAGAGGTGGAGGAATTTTGGCAGATACGCAGTATTTT
len: 13; j_gene: TRBJ2-7; abundance: NA; d_gene: TRBD2; v_gene: TRBV10-2; CDR3aa: CATCPGRGYEQYF; CDR3nt: TGCGCCACTTGCCCGGGGAGGGGCTACGAGCAGTACTTC
len: 12; j_gene: TRBJ2-7; abundance: few; d_gene: NA; v_gene: TRBV9; CDR3aa: CASSVDGLIQYF; CDR3nt: TGTGCCAGCAGCGTAGACGGACTTATACAGTACTTC
len: 15; j_gene: TRBJ2-1; abundance: NA; d_gene: NA; v_gene: TRBV7-2; CDR3aa: CASSLMELRYNEQFF; CDR3nt: TGTGCCAGCAGCTTAATGGAGTTACGGTACAATGAGCAGTTCTTC
len: 17; j_gene: TRBJ2-3; abundance: NA; d_gene: TRBD2; v_gene: TRBV14; CDR3aa: CASSQDRTSRYTDTQYF; CDR3nt: TGTGCCAGCAGCCAAGATAGGACTAGCCGATACACAGATACGCAGTATTTT
len: 17; j_gene: TRBJ2-2; abundance: few; d_gene: TRBD1; v_gene: TRBV18; CDR3aa: CASSPDNRGSNTGELFF; CDR3nt: TGTGCCAGCTCACCGGATAACAGGGGATCGAACACCGGGGAGCTGTTTTTT
len: 14; j_gene: TRBJ2-2; abundance: NA; d_gene: TRBD1; v_gene: TRBV5-1; CDR3aa: CASSASGGTGELFF; CDR3nt: TGCGCCAGCAGCGCGTCAGGGGGCACCGGGGAGCTGTTTTTT
len: 14; j_gene: TRBJ2-5; abundance: NA; d_gene: TRBD2; v_gene: TRBV7-6; CDR3aa: CASSRGGPQETQYF; CDR3nt: TGTGCCAGCAGCCGCGGGGGGCCCCAAGAGACCCAGTACTTC
len: 17; j_gene: TRBJ1-6; abundance: once; d_gene: NA; v_gene: TRBV27; CDR3aa: CASSLSRRGAHNSPLHF; CDR3nt: TGTGCCAGCAGTTTATCGAGGAGGGGCGCCCATAATTCACCCCTCCACTTT
len: 16; j_gene: TRBJ2-2; abundance: NA; d_gene: TRBD2; v_gene: TRBV9; CDR3aa: CASSVGISGRAGELFF; CDR3nt: TGTGCCAGCAGCGTAGGAATTAGCGGGAGGGCCGGGGAGCTGTTTTTT
len: 14; j_gene: TRBJ2-3; abundance: NA; d_gene: NA; v_gene: TRBV4-2; CDR3aa: CASGLWGGEDTQYF; CDR3nt: TGTGCCAGCGGACTTTGGGGGGGCGAAGATACGCAGTATTTT
len: 13; j_gene: TRBJ1-5; abundance: NA; d_gene: NA; v_gene: TRBV7-9; CDR3aa: CASSLGAYQPQHF; CDR3nt: TGTGCCAGCAGCTTAGGAGCCTATCAGCCCCAGCATTTT
len: 15; j_gene: TRBJ2-2; abundance: NA; d_gene: NA; v_gene: TRBV19; CDR3aa: CASSIDGWSTGELFF; CDR3nt: TGTGCCAGTAGTATAGATGGTTGGAGCACCGGGGAGCTGTTTTTT
len: 12; j_gene: TRBJ2-3; abundance: NA; d_gene: NA; v_gene: TRBV19; CDR3aa: CASSGGLDTQYF; CDR3nt: TGTGCCAGTAGCGGGGGTCTAGATACGCAGTATTTT
len: 14; j_gene: TRBJ2-2; abundance: many; d_gene: TRBD2; v_gene: TRBV5-1; CDR3aa: CASRREASTGELFF; CDR3nt: TGCGCCAGCAGGCGGGAGGCGAGCACCGGGGAGCTGTTTTTT
len: 13; j_gene: TRBJ2-1; abundance: few; d_gene: NA; v_gene: TRBV19; CDR3aa: CAGARVRYNEQFF; CDR3nt: TGTGCCGGGGCCAGGGTCAGATACAATGAGCAGTTCTTC
len: 14; j_gene: TRBJ1-5; abundance: NA; d_gene: NA; v_gene: TRBV6-5; CDR3aa: CASRQGFSNQPQHF; CDR3nt: TGTGCCAGCAGACAGGGATTTAGCAATCAGCCCCAGCATTTT
len: 14; j_gene: TRBJ2-7; abundance: NA; d_gene: NA; v_gene: TRBV19; CDR3aa: CASSFGWRTYEQYF; CDR3nt: TGTGCCAGTAGTTTTGGATGGCGGACCTACGAGCAGTACTTC
len: 13; j_gene: TRBJ1-1; abundance: few; d_gene: TRBD1; v_gene: TRBV18; CDR3aa: CASSGMGTAEAFF; CDR3nt: TGTGCCAGCTCAGGGATGGGGACAGCTGAAGCTTTCTTT
len: 13; j_gene: TRBJ2-7; abundance: NA; d_gene: NA; v_gene: TRBV28; CDR3aa: CASSSGEVYEQYF; CDR3nt: TGTGCCAGCAGTTCCGGTGAGGTCTACGAGCAGTACTTC
len: 15; j_gene: TRBJ2-5; abundance: NA; d_gene: TRBD2; v_gene: TRBV7-9; CDR3aa: CASSLTRAGVGTQYF; CDR3nt: TGTGCCAGCAGCCTCACGAGGGCGGGAGTGGGGACCCAGTACTTC
len: 16; j_gene: TRBJ2-2; abundance: NA; d_gene: NA; v_gene: TRBV18; CDR3aa: CASSPRSSRNTGELFF; CDR3nt: TGTGCCAGCTCACCACGGTCCAGTCGGAACACCGGGGAGCTGTTTTTT
len: 16; j_gene: TRBJ2-3; abundance: NA; d_gene: NA; v_gene: TRBV3-1/TRBV3-2; CDR3aa: CASSQDLGGPTDTQYF; CDR3nt: TGTGCCAGCAGCCAAGATCTGGGGGGGCCCACAGATACGCAGTATTTT
len: 15; j_gene: TRBJ1-5; abundance: NA; d_gene: TRBD1; v_gene: TRBV19; CDR3aa: CASSRGTGPNQPQHF; CDR3nt: TGTGCCAGTAGTAGAGGGACAGGCCCCAATCAGCCCCAGCATTTT
len: 16; j_gene: TRBJ2-3; abundance: NA; d_gene: TRBD2; v_gene: TRBV18; CDR3aa: CASSPPGLAGTDTQYF; CDR3nt: TGTGCCAGCTCACCACCGGGGCTAGCGGGCACAGATACGCAGTATTTT
len: 13; j_gene: TRBJ2-1; abundance: once; d_gene: TRBD2; v_gene: TRBV5-4; CDR3aa: CASSTWREPSQFF; CDR3nt: TGTGCCAGCAGCACCTGGCGGGAGCCTTCGCAGTTCTTC
len: 17; j_gene: TRBJ1-4; abundance: NA; d_gene: NA; v_gene: TRBV10-3; CDR3aa: CAISGDSPSATNEKLFF; CDR3nt: TGTGCCATCAGTGGAGACAGCCCCTCAGCAACTAATGAAAAACTGTTTTTT